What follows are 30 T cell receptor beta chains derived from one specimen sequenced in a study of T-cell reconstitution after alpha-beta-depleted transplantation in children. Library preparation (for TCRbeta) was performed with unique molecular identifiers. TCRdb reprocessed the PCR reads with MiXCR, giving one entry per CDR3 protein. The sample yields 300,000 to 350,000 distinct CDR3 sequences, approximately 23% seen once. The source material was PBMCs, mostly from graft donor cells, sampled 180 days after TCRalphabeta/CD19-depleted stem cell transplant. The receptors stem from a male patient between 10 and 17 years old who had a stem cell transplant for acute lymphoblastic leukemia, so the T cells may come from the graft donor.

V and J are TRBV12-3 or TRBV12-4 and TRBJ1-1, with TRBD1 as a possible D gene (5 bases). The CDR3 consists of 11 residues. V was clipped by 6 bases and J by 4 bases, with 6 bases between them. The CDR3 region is CASRQGTEAFF. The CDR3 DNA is TGTGCCAGCAGGCAGGGCACTGAAGCTTTCTTT.

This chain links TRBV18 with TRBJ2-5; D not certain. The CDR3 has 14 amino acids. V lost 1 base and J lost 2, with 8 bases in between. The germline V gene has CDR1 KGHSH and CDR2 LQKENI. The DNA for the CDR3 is TGTGCCAGCTCACCACAGGGCTGGCAAGAGACCCAGTACTTC. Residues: CASSPQGWQETQYF.

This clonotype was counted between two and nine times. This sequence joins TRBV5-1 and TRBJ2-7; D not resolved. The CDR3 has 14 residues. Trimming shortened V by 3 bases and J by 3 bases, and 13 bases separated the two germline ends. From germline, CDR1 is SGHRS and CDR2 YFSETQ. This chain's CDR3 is CASSYAELYYEQYF. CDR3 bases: TGCGCCAGCAGCTATGCGGAATTGTACTACGAGCAGTACTTC. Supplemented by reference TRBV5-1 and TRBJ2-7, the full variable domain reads KAGVTQTPRYLIKTRGQQVTLSCSPISGHRSVSWYQQTPGQGLQFLFEYFSETQRNKGNFPGRFSGRQFSNSRSEMNVSTLELGDSALYLCASSYAELYYEQYFGPGTRLTVT.

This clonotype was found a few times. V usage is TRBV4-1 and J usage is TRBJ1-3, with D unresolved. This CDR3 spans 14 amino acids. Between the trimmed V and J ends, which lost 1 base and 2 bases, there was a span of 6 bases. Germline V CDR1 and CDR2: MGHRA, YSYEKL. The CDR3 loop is CASSQVTAGNTIYF. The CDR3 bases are TGCGCCAGCAGCCAAGTTACAGCTGGAAACACCATATATTTT.

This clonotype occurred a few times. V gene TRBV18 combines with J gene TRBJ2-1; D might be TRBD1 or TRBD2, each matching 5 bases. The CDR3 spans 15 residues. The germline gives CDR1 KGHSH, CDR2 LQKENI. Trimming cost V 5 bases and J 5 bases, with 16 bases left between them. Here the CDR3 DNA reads TGTGCCAGCTCAAGCCGGGACCAAGTCCACAATGAGCAGTTCTTC. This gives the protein CASSSRDQVHNEQFF.

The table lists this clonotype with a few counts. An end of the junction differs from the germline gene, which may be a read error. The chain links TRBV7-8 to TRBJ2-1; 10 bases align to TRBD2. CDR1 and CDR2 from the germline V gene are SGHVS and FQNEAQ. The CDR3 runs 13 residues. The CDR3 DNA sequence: TGTGCCAGCAGTTTAGCGGGAGGCAATGAGCAGTTCTTC. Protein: CASSLAGGNEQFF.

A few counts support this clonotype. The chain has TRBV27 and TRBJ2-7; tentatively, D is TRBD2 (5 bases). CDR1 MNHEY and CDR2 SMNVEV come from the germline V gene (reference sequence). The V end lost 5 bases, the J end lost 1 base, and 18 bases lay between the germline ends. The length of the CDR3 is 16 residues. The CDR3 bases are TGTGCCAGCAGTCTCTTTGCGGGCTCCCTATCCTACGAGCAGTACTTC. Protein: CASSLFAGSLSYEQYF.

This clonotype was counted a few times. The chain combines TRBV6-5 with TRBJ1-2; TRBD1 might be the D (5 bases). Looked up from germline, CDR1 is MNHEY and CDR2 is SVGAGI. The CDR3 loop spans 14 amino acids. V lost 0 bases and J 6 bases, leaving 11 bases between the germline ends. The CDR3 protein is CASSYSQGSDGYTF. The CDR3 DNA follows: TGTGCCAGCAGTTACTCGCAGGGTAGCGATGGCTACACCTTC.

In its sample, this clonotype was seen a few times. The CDR3 bases are TGTGCCAGCAGCTCCTGGGGGTCTAGCGGAAGGGTTGGTAGGGATACGCAGTATTTT. It codes for CASSSWGSSGRVGRDTQYF. The chain links TRBV6-1 to TRBJ2-3, with 7 bases matching TRBD2. The CDR3 is 19 amino acids. In germline, CDR1 is MNHNS, CDR2 SASEGT. Unmatched junction bases numbered 24, after V lost 6 bases and J lost 6 bases.

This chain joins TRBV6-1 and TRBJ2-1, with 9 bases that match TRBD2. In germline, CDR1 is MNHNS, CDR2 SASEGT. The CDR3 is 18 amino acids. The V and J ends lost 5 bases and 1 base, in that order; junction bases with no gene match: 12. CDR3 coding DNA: TGTGCCAGCAGTCCCCTAGCGGGAATGCCTCATTCCTACAATGAGCAGTTCTTC. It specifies CASSPLAGMPHSYNEQFF.

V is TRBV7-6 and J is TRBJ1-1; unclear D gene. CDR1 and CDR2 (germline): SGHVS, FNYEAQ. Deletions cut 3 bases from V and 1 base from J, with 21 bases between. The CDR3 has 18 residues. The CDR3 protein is CASSFPHGWRAGNTEAFF. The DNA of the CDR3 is TGTGCCAGCAGCTTCCCCCACGGGTGGAGGGCCGGGAACACTGAAGCTTTCTTT.

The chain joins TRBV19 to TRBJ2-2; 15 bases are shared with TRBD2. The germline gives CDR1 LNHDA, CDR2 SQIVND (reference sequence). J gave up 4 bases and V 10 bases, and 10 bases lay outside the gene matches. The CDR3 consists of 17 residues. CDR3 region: CAITGTSGRSGTGELFF. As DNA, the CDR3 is TGTGCCATAACCGGGACTAGCGGGAGGTCTGGCACCGGGGAGCTGTTTTTT. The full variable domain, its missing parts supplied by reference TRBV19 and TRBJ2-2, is DGGITQSPKYLFRKEGQNVTLSCEQNLNHDAMYWYRQDPGQGLRLIYYSQIVNDFQKGDIAEGYSVSREKKESFPLTVTSAQKNPTAFYLCAITGTSGRSGTGELFFGEGSRLTVL.

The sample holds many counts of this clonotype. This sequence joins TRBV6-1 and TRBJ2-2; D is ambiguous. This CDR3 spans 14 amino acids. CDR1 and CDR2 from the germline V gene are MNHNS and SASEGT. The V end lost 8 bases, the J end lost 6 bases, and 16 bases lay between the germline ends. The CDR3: CASSRFSGSGELFF. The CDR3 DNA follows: TGTGCCAGCTCCCGTTTCAGTGGCTCCGGGGAGCTGTTTTTT.

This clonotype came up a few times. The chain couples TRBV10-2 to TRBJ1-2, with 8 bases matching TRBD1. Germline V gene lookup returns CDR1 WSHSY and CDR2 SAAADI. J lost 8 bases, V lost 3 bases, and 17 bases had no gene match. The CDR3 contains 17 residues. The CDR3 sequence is CASSDILGAGGDKGYTF. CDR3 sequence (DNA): TGCGCCAGCAGTGATATCCTGGGGGCAGGGGGCGATAAAGGCTACACCTTC.

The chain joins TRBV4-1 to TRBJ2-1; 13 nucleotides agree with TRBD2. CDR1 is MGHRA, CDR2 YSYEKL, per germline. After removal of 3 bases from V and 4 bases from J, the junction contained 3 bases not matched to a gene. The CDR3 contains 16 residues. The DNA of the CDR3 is TGCGCCAGCAGCCAGGGACTAGCGGGGATGTACAATGAGCAGTTCTTC. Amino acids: CASSQGLAGMYNEQFF.

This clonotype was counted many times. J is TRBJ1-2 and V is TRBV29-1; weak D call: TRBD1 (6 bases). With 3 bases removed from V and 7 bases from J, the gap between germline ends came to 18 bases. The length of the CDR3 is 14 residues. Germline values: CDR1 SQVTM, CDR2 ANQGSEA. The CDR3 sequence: CSVDEGQRRRGYTF. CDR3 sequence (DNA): TGCAGCGTTGATGAAGGACAGCGACGGCGTGGCTACACCTTC.

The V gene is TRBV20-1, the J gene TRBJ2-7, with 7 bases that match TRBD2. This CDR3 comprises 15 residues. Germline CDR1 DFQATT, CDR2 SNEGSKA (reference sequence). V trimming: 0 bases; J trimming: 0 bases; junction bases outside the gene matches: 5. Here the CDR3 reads CSARDPAGSSYEQYF. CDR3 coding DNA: TGCAGTGCTAGAGACCCAGCGGGGAGCTCCTACGAGCAGTACTTC.

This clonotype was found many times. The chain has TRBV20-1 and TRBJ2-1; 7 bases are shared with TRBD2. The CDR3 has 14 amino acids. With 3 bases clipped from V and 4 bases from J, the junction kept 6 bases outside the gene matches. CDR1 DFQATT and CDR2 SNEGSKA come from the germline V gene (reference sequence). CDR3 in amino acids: CSARGGRGYNEQFF. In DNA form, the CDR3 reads TGCAGTGCTAGGGGCGGGAGAGGTTACAATGAGCAGTTCTTC.

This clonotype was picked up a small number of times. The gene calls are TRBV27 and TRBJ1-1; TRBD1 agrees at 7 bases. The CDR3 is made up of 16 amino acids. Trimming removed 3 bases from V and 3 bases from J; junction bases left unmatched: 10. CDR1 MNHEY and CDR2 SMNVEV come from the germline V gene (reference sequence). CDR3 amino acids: CASSLIQARGDTEAFF. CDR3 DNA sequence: TGTGCCAGCAGTTTGATCCAGGCCAGGGGGGACACTGAAGCTTTCTTT.

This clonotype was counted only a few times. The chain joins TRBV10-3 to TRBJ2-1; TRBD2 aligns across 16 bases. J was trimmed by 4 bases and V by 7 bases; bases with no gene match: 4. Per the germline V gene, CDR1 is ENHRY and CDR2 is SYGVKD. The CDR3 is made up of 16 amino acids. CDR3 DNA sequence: TGTGCCATCATGGGGACTAGCGGGAGGGCTTACAATGAGCAGTTCTTC. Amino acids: CAIMGTSGRAYNEQFF.

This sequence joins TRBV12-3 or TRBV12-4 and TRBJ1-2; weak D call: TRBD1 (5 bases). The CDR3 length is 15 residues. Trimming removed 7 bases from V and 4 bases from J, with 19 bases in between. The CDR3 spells CASTLRPGSFYGYTF. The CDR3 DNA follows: TGTGCCAGCACCTTACGGCCAGGGAGCTTCTATGGCTACACCTTC.

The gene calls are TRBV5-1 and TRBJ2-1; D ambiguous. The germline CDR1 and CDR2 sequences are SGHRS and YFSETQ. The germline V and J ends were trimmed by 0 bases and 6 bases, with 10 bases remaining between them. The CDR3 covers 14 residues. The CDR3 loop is CASSLASSGNEQFF. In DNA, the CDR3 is TGCGCCAGCAGCTTGGCCTCATCTGGCAATGAGCAGTTCTTC.

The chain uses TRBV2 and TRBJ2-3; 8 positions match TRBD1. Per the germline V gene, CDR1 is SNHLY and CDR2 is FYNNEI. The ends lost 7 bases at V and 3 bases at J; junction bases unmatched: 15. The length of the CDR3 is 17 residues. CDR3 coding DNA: TGTGCCAGCATTGCGGGGCCAGGGGGCCCATCTACAGATACGCAGTATTTT. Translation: CASIAGPGGPSTDTQYF.

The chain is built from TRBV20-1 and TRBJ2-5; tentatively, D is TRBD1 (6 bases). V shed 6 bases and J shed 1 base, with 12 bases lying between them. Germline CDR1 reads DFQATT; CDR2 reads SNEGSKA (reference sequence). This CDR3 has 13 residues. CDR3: CSALGHPQETQYF. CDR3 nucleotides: TGCAGTGCCTTGGGACATCCCCAAGAGACCCAGTACTTC.

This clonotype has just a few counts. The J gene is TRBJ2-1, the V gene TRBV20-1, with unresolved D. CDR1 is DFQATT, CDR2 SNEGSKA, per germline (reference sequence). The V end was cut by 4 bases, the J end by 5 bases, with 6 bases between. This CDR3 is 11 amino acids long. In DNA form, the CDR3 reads TGCAGTGCTACTAGGCACAATGAGCAGTTCTTC. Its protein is CSATRHNEQFF.

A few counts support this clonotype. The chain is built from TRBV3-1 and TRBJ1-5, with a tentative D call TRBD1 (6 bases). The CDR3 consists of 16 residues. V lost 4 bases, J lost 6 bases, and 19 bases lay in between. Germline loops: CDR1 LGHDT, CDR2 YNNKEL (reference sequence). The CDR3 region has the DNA TGTGCCAGCAGCCCTCGTCCGGGGGGGGCTGGTCAGCCCCAGCATTTT. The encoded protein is CASSPRPGGAGQPQHF.

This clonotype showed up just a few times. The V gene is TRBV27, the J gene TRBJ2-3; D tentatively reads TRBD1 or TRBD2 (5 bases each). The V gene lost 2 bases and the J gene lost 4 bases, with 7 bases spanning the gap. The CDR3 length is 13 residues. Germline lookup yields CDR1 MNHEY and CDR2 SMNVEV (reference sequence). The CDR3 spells CASSLLGADTQYF. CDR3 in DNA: TGTGCCAGCAGTTTACTGGGGGCAGATACGCAGTATTTT.

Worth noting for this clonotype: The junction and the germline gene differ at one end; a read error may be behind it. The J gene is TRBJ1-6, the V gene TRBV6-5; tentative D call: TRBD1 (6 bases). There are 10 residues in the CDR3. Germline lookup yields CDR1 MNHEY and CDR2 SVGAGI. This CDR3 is CASSYFAGVF. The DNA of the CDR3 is TGTGCCAGCAGTTACTTTGCAGGGGTCTTT.

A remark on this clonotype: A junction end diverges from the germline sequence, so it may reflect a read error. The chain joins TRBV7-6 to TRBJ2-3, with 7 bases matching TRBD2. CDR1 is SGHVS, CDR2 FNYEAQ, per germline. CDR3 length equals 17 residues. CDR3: CASSRDIAGSSTGTQYF. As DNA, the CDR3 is TGTGCCAGCAGTCGGGATATAGCGGGTTCTAGCACAGGTACGCAGTATTTT.

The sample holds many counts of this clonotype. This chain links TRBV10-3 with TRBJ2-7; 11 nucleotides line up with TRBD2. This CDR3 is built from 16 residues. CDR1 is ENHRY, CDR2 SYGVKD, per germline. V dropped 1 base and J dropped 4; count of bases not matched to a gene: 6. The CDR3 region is CAISEFPGLAAYEQYF. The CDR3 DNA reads TGTGCCATCAGTGAGTTTCCGGGACTAGCGGCGTACGAGCAGTACTTC.